Below, one T cell receptor beta chain is given with its context. RNA transcripts gave rise to amplified TCR beta CDR3 regions. An initial round of RT-PCR targeting the TCR CDR3 relied on the HTBI primer set. TCRdb fed the multiplex PCR reads into MiXCR, producing one record per CDR3 protein. The data show about 680,000 distinct CDR3 sequences, just over 35% seen once. This record belongs to a study of T cells in Graves' hyperthyroidism and ophthalmopathy. About the study: Blood was drawn when the patient was first diagnosed and still untreated.

CDR1 and CDR2 from the germline V gene are SGDLS and YYNGEE. The CDR3 sequence is 15 residues long. The V and J ends lost 4 bases and 2 bases, in that order; junction bases with no gene match: 7. The chain employs TRBV9 and TRBJ2-3, with TRBD2 matching over 7 bases. This receptor was taken from a woman in her 40s with Graves' hyperthyroidism. The sequenced material came from blood. The CDR3 nucleotides are TGTGCCAGCAGCCTCAGCGGGGCGCACACAGATACGCAGTATTTT. Translation: CASSLSGAHTDTQYF.